A selection of T cell receptor beta chains follows, all from one sample in a study of T cells in tuberculosis. Profiling relied on immunoSEQ multiplex PCR, and the TCRdb table lists in-frame clones only, not all of them. Of tens of thousands of clones in the sample, 70% to 90% were seen once. Sequencing used PBMCs, obtained at tuberculosis diagnosis. All receptors derive from an adult with tuberculosis. Each CDR3 is given with its conserved first and last residue. The D gene is left open where the match is weak. Part of the rows lack a size; the others show once, few, many or a class for expanded clones.

CDR3 DNA: TGTGCCAGCAGCGTAGGGACAGTAGCTTCAATCGATGAGCAGTTCTTC
CDR3 protein: CASSVGTVASIDEQFF
clone size: NA
V gene: TRBV9
D gene: NA
J gene: TRBJ2-1

CDR3 DNA: TGCAGCGTTGAAGCGGGACTGCCTAACTCCTACGAGCAGTACTTC
CDR3 protein: CSVEAGLPNSYEQYF
clone size: NA
V gene: TRBV29-1
D gene: NA
J gene: TRBJ2-7

CDR3 DNA: TGTGCCAGCAGCTTAGGGTCGGTGGGCACAGATACGCAGTATTTT
CDR3 protein: CASSLGSVGTDTQYF
clone size: few
V gene: TRBV7-9
D gene: NA
J gene: TRBJ2-3

CDR3 DNA: TGCGCCAGCAGCCAAGGTAGGGGTCCAGATACGCAGTATTTT
CDR3 protein: CASSQGRGPDTQYF
clone size: NA
V gene: TRBV4-1
D gene: NA
J gene: TRBJ2-3

CDR3 DNA: TGTGCCAGCAGCTTCAGGGGGCTAGCGGGAAACACCATATATTTT
CDR3 protein: CASSFRGLAGNTIYF
clone size: NA
V gene: TRBV11-2
D gene: TRBD1
J gene: TRBJ1-3

CDR3 DNA: TGTGCCAGCAGCGGGGGACAGATCTCTAGGGAGCAGTACTTC
CDR3 protein: CASSGGQISREQYF
clone size: NA
V gene: TRBV5-4
D gene: TRBD1
J gene: TRBJ2-7

CDR3 DNA: TGTGCCAGCAGCCCAGCACAGGATTCACCCCTCCACTTT
CDR3 protein: CASSPAQDSPLHF
clone size: NA
V gene: TRBV7-3
D gene: NA
J gene: TRBJ1-6

CDR3 DNA: TGTGCCAGCAGTGAGACCCCCGGGACAGGGTGGGAAAAACTGTTTTTT
CDR3 protein: CASSETPGTGWEKLFF
clone size: NA
V gene: TRBV25-1
D gene: TRBD1
J gene: TRBJ1-4

CDR3 DNA: TGTGCCAGCAGCAAAGGTCCAGCGGGAGTCCACAATGAGCAGTTCTTC
CDR3 protein: CASSKGPAGVHNEQFF
clone size: few
V gene: TRBV21-1
D gene: NA
J gene: TRBJ2-1

CDR3 DNA: TGTGCCTGGAGTGTACTACCGGGCTACGAGCAGTACTTC
CDR3 protein: CAWSVLPGYEQYF
clone size: NA
V gene: TRBV30
D gene: NA
J gene: TRBJ2-7

CDR3 DNA: TGCAGCGTTGCGGGACTTTGGGGTGAAAAACTGTTTTTT
CDR3 protein: CSVAGLWGEKLFF
clone size: NA
V gene: TRBV29-1
D gene: NA
J gene: TRBJ1-4

CDR3 DNA: TGTGCCATATATTCGGGGACTGGTAATGAGCAGTTCTTC
CDR3 protein: CAIYSGTGNEQFF
clone size: NA
V gene: TRBV7-9
D gene: NA
J gene: TRBJ2-1

CDR3 DNA: TGCGCCAGCAGCTCAGGTAGCAATCAGCCCCAGCATTTT
CDR3 protein: CASSSGSNQPQHF
clone size: NA
V gene: TRBV5-1
D gene: NA
J gene: TRBJ1-5

CDR3 DNA: TGTGCCAGCAGCGTAGATCTGTTAAACACCGGGGAGCTGTTTTTT
CDR3 protein: CASSVDLLNTGELFF
clone size: NA
V gene: TRBV9
D gene: NA
J gene: TRBJ2-2

CDR3 DNA: TGTGCCAGCAGCCTCCAGGGACTTCTCGGGGGCACTGAAGCTTTCTTT
CDR3 protein: CASSLQGLLGGTEAFF
clone size: NA
V gene: TRBV7-8
D gene: NA
J gene: TRBJ1-1

CDR3 DNA: TGTGCCAGCAGTGAACGATTGGGACAGAAAGCTTTCTTT
CDR3 protein: CASSERLGQKAFF
clone size: NA
V gene: TRBV6-1
D gene: TRBD1
J gene: TRBJ1-1

CDR3 DNA: TGTGCCAGCCTAGCGGGAAACTACGAGCAGTACTTC
CDR3 protein: CASLAGNYEQYF
clone size: NA
V gene: TRBV25-1
D gene: TRBD2
J gene: TRBJ2-7

CDR3 DNA: TGTGCCAGCAGTCCGAACAGGGGGCCGCGGACCCAGTACTTC
CDR3 protein: CASSPNRGPRTQYF
clone size: NA
V gene: TRBV25-1
D gene: TRBD1
J gene: TRBJ2-5